What follows are 28 T cell receptor beta chains derived from one specimen sequenced in a study of metastatic and nonmetastatic thyroid tumors. TCRdb re-clonotyped the PCR reads via MiXCR. The sample includes some 54,000 clones, around a sixth of them seen just once. Treatment of any kind had been given to no patient before thyroid surgery. The sample was blood. Receptor source: a female donor with papillary thyroid cancer or a benign thyroid nodule (not recorded which). Some clones in this sample may be carry-over from other donors' samples.

This clone showed up just a few times. The CDR3 does not close with the conserved phenylalanine or tryptophan, likely indicating a read error. V usage is TRBV28 and J usage is TRBJ2-7; 9 positions match TRBD2. The CDR3 loop spans 16 amino acids. Germline values: CDR1 MDHEN, CDR2 SYDVKM. The J segment lost 5 bases and the V segment lost 4 bases, leaving 12 bases of the junction unmatched. Here the CDR3 reads CASSSHAAGGKDEQYL. As DNA, the CDR3 is TGTGCCAGCAGTTCCCACGCAGCGGGAGGTAAAGACGAGCAGTACCTC.

This clone occurred a few times. Since a much larger clone is just one base distant, this may be a read error. The same CDR3 also results from other DNA sequences found in this sample. V is TRBV12-3 or TRBV12-4 and J is TRBJ1-5, with TRBD1 matching over 8 bases. The CDR3 covers 15 residues. The V gene end was trimmed by 3 bases and the J gene end by 9 bases; junction bases not matched to a gene: 10. CDR3 DNA: TGTGCCAGCAGTTTTGACAGGGGCCTCCTTGGGCCCCAGCATTTT. This encodes CASSFDRGLLGPQHF.

On this clone: A much larger clone sits a single nucleotide away, making a read error possible. The chain recombines TRBV18 with TRBJ2-3; tentatively, D is TRBD2 (5 bases). The V end was cut by 4 bases, the J end by 6 bases, with 20 bases between. Per germline, CDR1 KGHSH and CDR2 LQKENI. The CDR3 covers 16 residues. In nucleotides, the CDR3 is TGTGCCAGCTCACGAAGGGTACTAGTGATAGAGGATACGCAGTATTTT. It specifies CASSRRVLVIEDTQYF. Supplemented by reference TRBV18 and TRBJ2-3, the full variable domain reads NAGVMQNPRHLVRRRGQEARLRCSPMKGHSHVYWYRQLPEEGLKFMVYLQKENIIDESGMPKERFSAEFPKEGPSILRIQQVVRGDSAAYFCASSRRVLVIEDTQYFGPGTRLTVL.

Note on this clone: Since a much larger clone is just one base distant, this may be a read error. The chain employs TRBV7-9 and TRBJ2-3, with D perhaps matching TRBD2 (6 bases). CDR3 length equals 13 residues. The germline V gene has CDR1 SEHNR and CDR2 FQNEAQ (reference sequence). V lost 0 bases, J lost 7 bases, and 8 bases lay in between. CDR3 sequence: CASSLAGTYTQYF. DNA of the CDR3: TGTGCCAGCAGCTTAGCCGGGACTTATACGCAGTATTTT.

Of note for this clone: A much more abundant neighbour one base away suggests this may be a read error. The chain employs TRBV29-1 and TRBJ1-1, with 7 nucleotides matching TRBD1. The length of the CDR3 is 13 residues. The junction had 12 bases not matched to a gene; V was cut back by 7 bases and J by 7 bases. Germline-derived CDR1 and CDR2 are SQVTM and ANQGSEA. The CDR3 bases are TGCAGCGCCTTCAGGGGGACAGAAAGTGAAGCTTTCTTT. As protein: CSAFRGTESEAFF.

This chain joins TRBV5-1 and TRBJ2-7; TRBD2 matches 7 bases. Unmatched junction bases numbered 14, after V lost 9 bases and J lost 2 bases. The CDR3 runs 15 residues. The germline CDR1 and CDR2 sequences are SGHRS and YFSETQ. CDR3 region: CAIISSGTTAYEQYF. The CDR3 nucleotides are TGCGCCATCATCTCCTCCGGGACTACAGCCTACGAGCAGTACTTC.

This clone appeared many times. V gene TRBV19 combines with J gene TRBJ2-1; 9 bases are a match to TRBD2. Per the germline V gene, CDR1 is LNHDA and CDR2 is SQIVND (reference sequence). V lost 1 base to trimming and J lost 3 bases; unmatched junction nucleotides: 4. The CDR3 runs to 16 residues. CDR3 DNA: TGTGCCAGTAGTATAGTTGGTAGCGGGAGCTACAATGAGCAGTTCTTC. Its protein is CASSIVGSGSYNEQFF.

This clone was found many times. The chain recombines TRBV7-3 with TRBJ2-6; unclear D gene. The CDR3 extends over 15 amino acids. Trimming pared 2 bases from V and 1 base from J, leaving 6 bases between. Germline values: CDR1 SGHTA, CDR2 FQGTGA. CDR3 coding DNA: TGTGCCAGCAGCTTAGGAGTATCTGGGGCCAACGTCCTGACTTTC. Translation gives CASSLGVSGANVLTF.

This clone was recorded a few times. At one of its ends the junction is not consistent with the germline gene, which may arise from a read error. The chain combines TRBV6-1 with TRBJ2-2; D is perhaps TRBD1 or TRBD2 (5 bases each). The CDR3 length is 15 residues. Germline V CDR1 and CDR2: MNHNS, SASEGT. This CDR3 is CDIGAGTPYTGELFF. The CDR3, as DNA: TGTGACATTGGAGCCGGGACGCCATACACCGGAGAGCTGTTTTTT.

This clone has at least ten counts. The rearrangement uses TRBV28 and TRBJ2-3, with D possibly called TRBD1 or TRBD2 (5 bases each). Trimming removed 6 bases from V and 5 bases from J, with 18 bases in between. This CDR3 comprises 15 residues. Germline CDR1 reads MDHEN; CDR2 reads SYDVKM. The chain's CDR3 is CASRPPPGQKDTQYF. CDR3 DNA: TGTGCCAGCAGGCCCCCCCCGGGGCAGAAAGATACGCAGTATTTT.

By sample share, this clone is medium-sized (0.01 to 0.1%). The chain couples TRBV6-1 to TRBJ2-7; D not certain. CDR3 size: 12 residues. Deletions cut 2 bases from V and 5 bases from J, with 7 bases between. Per germline, CDR1 MNHNS and CDR2 SASEGT. CDR3 bases: TGTGCCAGCAGTGAACCCAGCAACGAGCAGTACTTC. Translated: CASSEPSNEQYF.

This clone was counted at least ten times. This chain's CDR3 is CASSLIPSGSTDTQYF. As DNA, the CDR3 is TGTGCCAGCAGCTTAATTCCTAGCGGGAGCACAGATACGCAGTATTTT. The V and J genes are TRBV7-3 and TRBJ2-3, with 8 bases that match TRBD2. The V gene end was trimmed by 1 base and the J gene end by 0 bases; junction bases not matched to a gene: 3. Germline V gene lookup returns CDR1 SGHTA and CDR2 FQGTGA. The CDR3 is 16 residues long.

The chain is built from TRBV20-1 and TRBJ2-1; 7 nucleotides align to TRBD2. V shed 1 base, J shed 3 bases, and the junction held 6 bases outside the gene matches. CDR3 length equals 15 residues. CDR1 DFQATT and CDR2 SNEGSKA come from the germline V gene (reference sequence). This chain's CDR3 is CSARGSRECYNEQFF. DNA of the CDR3: TGCAGTGCTAGAGGGTCGCGGGAGTGCTACAATGAGCAGTTCTTC.

This clone was counted ten times or more. V and J are TRBV28 and TRBJ1-2; possibly TRBD1 for D (5 bases). The CDR3 loop spans 13 amino acids. CDR1 MDHEN and CDR2 SYDVKM come from the germline V gene. The V gene lost 4 bases and the J gene lost 5 bases, with 11 bases spanning the gap. CDR3 in DNA: TGTGCCAGCAGTTCAACAGGCAAATATGGCTACACCTTC. Its protein product is CASSSTGKYGYTF.

This clone was picked up many times. The identical CDR3 is also encoded by other nucleotide sequences in the sample. This chain connects TRBV30 to TRBJ1-3; D gene unclear. CDR1 is GTSNPN and CDR2 is SVGIG in the germline V gene (reference sequence). V was clipped by 2 bases and J by 2 bases, with 1 base between them. The CDR3 is 11 residues long. CDR3 DNA sequence: TGTGCCTGGAGTCCTGGAAACACCATATATTTT. This encodes CAWSPGNTIYF.

For this clone: This may be a read error, as it is one base from a much larger clone. The chain has TRBV29-1 and TRBJ2-7; 9 bases are a match to TRBD2. The V gene end was trimmed by 5 bases and the J gene end by 6 bases; junction bases not matched to a gene: 5. CDR1 is SQVTM, CDR2 ANQGSEA, per germline. This CDR3 is built from 12 residues. This CDR3 reads CSVRLAGSEQYF. The CDR3 DNA reads as TGCAGCGTTAGGCTAGCGGGATCCGAGCAGTACTTC.

This clone came up many times. This clone may be a read error of a much larger clone one base away. V is TRBV12-5 and J is TRBJ2-2, with D hard to call. This CDR3 is 14 amino acids long. V was pared by 0 bases and J by 6 bases, with 8 bases between. Germline CDR1 LGHNT, CDR2 FRNRAP. CDR3 amino acids: CASGLVPVPGELFF. CDR3 DNA sequence: TGTGCTAGTGGTTTGGTACCAGTCCCCGGGGAGCTGTTTTTT.

A remark on this clone: Being one base from a much bigger clone, this may be a read error. The DNA for the CDR3 is TGCGCCAGCAGCCTGTTGGGACTAGCCTGCTACGAGCAGTACTTC. Translating gives CASSLLGLACYEQYF. The rearrangement links TRBV5-1 to TRBJ2-7; 9 bases agree with TRBD2. The CDR3 runs 15 residues. Germline lookup yields CDR1 SGHRS and CDR2 YFSETQ. Losses at the gene ends were 4 bases for V and 3 bases for J; bases not matched to a gene: 8. Together with reference TRBV5-1 and TRBJ2-7, the CDR3 gives the full variable domain: KAGVTQTPRYLIKTRGQQVTLSCSPISGHRSVSWYQQTPGQGLQFLFEYFSETQRNKGNFPGRFSGRQFSNSRSEMNVSTLELGDSALYLCASSLLGLACYEQYFGPGTRLTVT.

For this clone: Being one base from a much bigger clone, this may be a read error. The rearrangement joins TRBV5-4 to TRBJ2-2; perhaps TRBD1 as D (5 bases). The V gene lost 3 bases and the J gene lost 7 bases, with 16 bases spanning the gap. Germline-derived CDR1 and CDR2 are SGHNT and YYREEE (reference sequence). This CDR3 comprises 15 residues. CDR3 loop: CASSSQHGADGELFF. CDR3 nucleotide sequence: TGTGCCAGCAGCTCGCAGCATGGGGCAGACGGGGAGCTGTTTTTT.

In this sample, this clone turned up many times. The chain has TRBV5-1 and TRBJ2-2; no reliable D call. With 4 bases removed from V and 3 bases from J, the gap between germline ends came to 10 bases. The CDR3 has 14 residues. Germline assignment: CDR1 SGHRS and CDR2 YFSETQ. CDR3 nucleotide sequence: TGCGCCAGCAGCACCAACGGAGACACCGGGGAGCTGTTTTTT. Translation gives CASSTNGDTGELFF.

This clone showed up just a few times. Other DNA sequences within the sample encode an identical CDR3. This chain uses TRBV12-3 or TRBV12-4 with TRBJ2-1; the D is unclear. V was pared by 4 bases and J by 6 bases, with 13 bases between. The CDR3 is 14 amino acids. The CDR3 protein is CASSSLGPGNEQFF. The CDR3 DNA is TGTGCCAGCAGTTCTCTTGGTCCCGGCAATGAGCAGTTCTTC.

In its sample, this clone was seen many times. Other DNA sequences of this sample code for an identical CDR3. The rearrangement links TRBV12-3 or TRBV12-4 to TRBJ2-3; TRBD2 aligns across 8 bases. Trimming cost V 2 bases and J 4 bases; bases outside gene matches: 5. The CDR3 extends over 15 amino acids. CDR3 sequence: CASSLFSGISDTQYF. The CDR3 bases are TGTGCCAGCAGTTTATTTAGCGGGATCTCAGATACGCAGTATTTT.

This clone was observed at least ten times. The J gene is TRBJ2-1, the V gene TRBV28; 15 bases agree with TRBD2. The CDR3 is 19 residues long. Germline V gene data show CDR1 as MDHEN and CDR2 as SYDVKM. After removal of 1 base from V and 0 bases from J, the junction contained 4 bases not matched to a gene. This chain's CDR3 is CASSLYGLAGGSSYNEQFF. The CDR3 bases are TGTGCCAGCAGTTTATACGGACTAGCGGGAGGGAGCTCCTACAATGAGCAGTTCTTC.

This clone was counted ten times or more. V and J are TRBV12-3 or TRBV12-4 and TRBJ2-1, with 7 bases fitting TRBD2. CDR3 size: 14 residues. With 5 bases clipped from V and 7 bases from J, the junction kept 8 bases outside the gene matches. Written as DNA, the CDR3 is TGTGCCAGCAGTGCGACTAGCCCTCATAATGAGCAGTTCTTC. Encoded protein: CASSATSPHNEQFF.

This clone was seen many times. The J gene is TRBJ2-3, the V gene TRBV27; D uncertain. The CDR3 extends over 15 amino acids. V lost 5 bases, J lost 2 bases, and 14 bases lay in between. Germline V gives CDR1 MNHEY, CDR2 SMNVEV (reference sequence). This chain's CDR3 is CASSQRQANTDTQYF. CDR3 nucleotide sequence: TGTGCCAGCAGTCAACGGCAAGCGAACACAGATACGCAGTATTTT.

V and J are TRBV2 and TRBJ2-2; D possibly corresponds to TRBD1 (7 bases). With 5 bases removed from V and 11 bases from J, the gap between germline ends came to 39 bases. This CDR3 contains 21 residues. CDR1 and CDR2 from the germline V gene are SNHLY and FYNNEI. The CDR3 region has the DNA TGTGCCAGCAGTAAAGTCGGGGGATCCGGGTTCGGGACAGTGAACACCGTTGAGCTGTTTTTT. Residues: CASSKVGGSGFGTVNTVELFF.

This clone was detected many times. The chain combines TRBV4-1 with TRBJ1-5, with 9 bases aligning to TRBD1. This CDR3 is built from 18 residues. From germline, CDR1 is MGHRA and CDR2 YSYEKL. V lost 5 bases and J lost 0; bases outside the gene matches: 11. Written as DNA, the CDR3 is TGCGCCAGCAGCTTCGGACAGGGGCTTCAGGGTAGCAATCAGCCCCAGCATTTT. Protein sequence: CASSFGQGLQGSNQPQHF.

This clone occurred many times. The gene calls are TRBV6-1 and TRBJ2-2; D is possibly TRBD2 (5 bases). There are 16 residues in the CDR3. With 4 bases removed from V and 4 bases from J, the gap between germline ends came to 16 bases. Germline loops: CDR1 MNHNS, CDR2 SASEGT. The CDR3 region is CASSVARLLGTGELFF. The DNA for the CDR3 is TGTGCCAGCAGTGTGGCCAGGTTACTAGGCACCGGGGAGCTGTTTTTT.